Presented here are 20 T cell receptor beta chains from one specimen sequenced in a study of patients and donors after allogeneic stem cell transplantation. From the RT-PCR reads, TCRdb called clonotypes with MiXCR, one entry per CDR3 protein. The sample contains about 160,000 distinct CDR3 sequences, over 25% of which appear only once. The material sequenced was blood, either unsorted or a sorted T cell fraction (not recorded which). These receptors all come from a human donor who was either an allogeneic HSCT recipient or a stem cell or donor lymphocyte infusion donor (not recorded which). It is not recorded whose cells these are; they may come from a transplant donor.

V gene TRBV6-2 or TRBV6-3 combines with J gene TRBJ1-6; possibly TRBD1 for D (5 bases). Trimming shortened V by 2 bases and J by 4 bases, and 15 bases separated the two germline ends. The CDR3 runs 17 residues. Germline values: CDR1 MNHEY, CDR2 SVGEGT. The CDR3 DNA reads TGTGCCAGCAGTTACCGCCAGGTTGGGGCGTATAATTCACCCCTCCACTTT. Protein sequence: CASSYRQVGAYNSPLHF.

The genes are TRBV7-8 and TRBJ1-2; 10 bases line up with TRBD1. The J segment lost 8 bases and the V segment lost 0 bases, leaving 9 bases of the junction unmatched. Germline CDR1 is SGHVS and CDR2 is FQNEAQ. This CDR3 has 16 amino acids. Here the CDR3 reads CASSLAGPGQGIGYTF. CDR3 sequence (DNA): TGTGCCAGCAGCTTAGCGGGTCCGGGACAGGGGATCGGCTACACCTTC.

This clonotype was seen more than once but under ten times. V and J are TRBV25-1 and TRBJ2-1; 15 bases match TRBD2. The CDR3 sequence is 19 residues long. Per the germline V gene, CDR1 is MGHDK and CDR2 is SYGVNS. Unmatched junction bases numbered 11, after V lost 8 bases and J lost 0 bases. The CDR3 DNA sequence: TGTGCCAGCTCCAGGACTAGCGGGAGGGCCCGGGGCTCCTACAATGAGCAGTTCTTC. Residues: CASSRTSGRARGSYNEQFF.

The chain joins TRBV15 to TRBJ1-2; perhaps TRBD1 as D (5 bases). Per the germline V gene, CDR1 is LNHNV and CDR2 is YYDKDF (reference sequence). The CDR3 consists of 13 residues. Trimming removed 2 bases at V and 4 bases at J, with 8 bases between. The CDR3 DNA sequence: TGTGCCACCAGCAGACAGGGTATCTATGGCTACACCTTC. Its translation is CATSRQGIYGYTF.

J is TRBJ2-7 and V is TRBV15; 9 bases map to TRBD1. The CDR3 extends over 15 amino acids. V lost 0 bases and J lost 5; bases outside the gene matches: 5. The germline V gene encodes CDR1 LNHNV and CDR2 YYDKDF (reference sequence). This CDR3 is CATSRDSGTGNEQYF. CDR3 nucleotide sequence: TGTGCCACCAGCAGAGATTCCGGGACAGGGAACGAGCAGTACTTC.

CDR3 coding DNA: TGCAGTGCCGGCGGGAGTTGGTATGGCTACACCTTC. It encodes CSAGGSWYGYTF. The chain carries TRBV20-1 and TRBJ1-2; no clear D. Germline V gives CDR1 DFQATT, CDR2 SNEGSKA (reference sequence). Trimming removed 6 bases at V and 5 bases at J, with 13 bases between. The CDR3 is made up of 12 amino acids.

This clonotype occurred once. The chain links TRBV4-1 to TRBJ2-5, with TRBD1 as a possible D gene (6 bases). From germline, CDR1 is MGHRA and CDR2 YSYEKL. The length of the CDR3 is 19 residues. Trimming shortened V by 0 bases and J by 2 bases, and 22 bases separated the two germline ends. The CDR3 sequence is CASSQDGPNRDTLQETQYF. The DNA for the CDR3 is TGCGCCAGCAGCCAAGATGGCCCGAACCGGGACACCTTACAAGAGACCCAGTACTTC.

The chain employs TRBV12-3 or TRBV12-4 and TRBJ2-7; D gene uncertain. This CDR3 spans 13 amino acids. The V end lost 6 bases, the J end lost 0 bases, and 9 bases lay between the germline ends. The chain's CDR3 is CASSSGGSYEQYF. CDR3 in DNA: TGTGCCAGCAGCTCTGGTGGCTCCTACGAGCAGTACTTC.

This clonotype has a handful of counts. This chain uses TRBV20-1 with TRBJ2-2; 14 positions agree with TRBD2. Germline V gene sequence: CDR1 DFQATT, CDR2 SNEGSKA (reference sequence). The CDR3 totals 16 residues. The junction had 7 bases not matched to a gene; V was cut back by 5 bases and J by 5 bases. CDR3 sequence: CSAPGLAGVVTGELFF. In nucleotides, the CDR3 is TGCAGTGCTCCGGGACTAGCGGGAGTAGTAACCGGGGAGCTGTTTTTT.

The chain carries TRBV28 and TRBJ2-7, with D perhaps TRBD1 (6 bases). The V gene's germline CDR1 is MDHEN and CDR2 SYDVKM. The CDR3 contains 14 residues. V gave up 3 bases and J gave up 8 bases, with 17 bases separating them. CDR3 residues: CASSFLRGVWKQYF. CDR3 in DNA: TGTGCCAGCAGTTTCCTCAGGGGCGTCTGGAAGCAGTACTTC.

The chain has TRBV18 and TRBJ1-1; D remains ambiguous. This CDR3 spans 13 amino acids. V was clipped by 6 bases and J by 0 bases, with 8 bases between them. CDR1 and CDR2 from the germline V gene are KGHSH and LQKENI. CDR3 region: CASSTSLNTEAFF. Here the CDR3 DNA reads TGTGCCAGCTCTACCTCCTTGAACACTGAAGCTTTCTTT.

In its sample, this clonotype was seen a few times. The chain has TRBV29-1 and TRBJ1-3; no firm D call. Germline V lookup: CDR1 SQVTM, CDR2 ANQGSEA. The V end was cut by 6 bases, the J end by 0 bases, with 9 bases between. The CDR3 runs 13 residues. CDR3 nucleotides: TGCAGCGTACCCGGCGGCTCTGGAAACACCATATATTTT. Translation: CSVPGGSGNTIYF.

The chain is built from TRBV5-6 and TRBJ2-3; 7 bases match TRBD2. CDR1 is SGHDT and CDR2 is YYEEEE in the germline V gene. V trimming: 3 bases; J trimming: 2 bases; junction bases outside the gene matches: 9. This CDR3 contains 16 residues. The CDR3 DNA sequence: TGTGCCAGCAGCTGGTCCCCTAGCGGACACACAGATACGCAGTATTTT. This gives the protein CASSWSPSGHTDTQYF.

The rearrangement links TRBV4-3 to TRBJ2-7; D is unclear. Germline CDR1 reads LGHNA; CDR2 reads YSLEER. This CDR3 is built from 14 residues. Trimming shortened V by 0 bases and J by 2 bases, and 8 bases separated the two germline ends. This CDR3 reads CASSQDYGPYEQYF. In nucleotides, the CDR3 is TGCGCCAGCAGCCAAGATTACGGCCCCTACGAGCAGTACTTC.

This clonotype was observed a few times. The chain combines TRBV29-1 with TRBJ2-7; D unclear. CDR3 length: 14 amino acids. Trimming removed 7 bases from V and 0 bases from J, with 16 bases in between. CDR1 is SQVTM and CDR2 is ANQGSEA in the germline V gene. This CDR3 is CSAVIALHSYEQYF. DNA for the CDR3: TGCAGCGCCGTTATAGCCCTACACTCCTACGAGCAGTACTTC.

This chain connects TRBV24-1 to TRBJ2-2; 9 bases fit TRBD2. Germline assignment: CDR1 KGHDR and CDR2 SFDVKD. With 9 bases clipped from V and 7 bases from J, the junction kept 11 bases outside the gene matches. The CDR3 spans 15 residues. The DNA of the CDR3 is TGTGCCACCGGCCCCGGCGGGAGGGCCGTCGGGGAGCTGTTTTTT. The encoded protein is CATGPGGRAVGELFF.

The table lists this clonotype with many counts. The rearrangement joins TRBV20-1 to TRBJ1-1; 7 bases are shared with TRBD1. V was clipped by 6 bases and J by 5 bases; unmatched bases: 12. This CDR3 has 14 residues. CDR1 is DFQATT, CDR2 SNEGSKA, per germline (reference sequence). CDR3 region: CSAQHRGPGTEAFF. The CDR3 coding sequence is TGCAGTGCCCAACACAGGGGCCCCGGGACTGAAGCTTTCTTT.

This clonotype was picked up one time. The chain carries TRBV6-5 and TRBJ2-1; TRBD2 matches 8 bases. The V gene's germline CDR1 is MNHEY and CDR2 SVGAGI. The CDR3 totals 16 residues. The J segment lost 8 bases and the V segment lost 0 bases, leaving 9 bases of the junction unmatched. CDR3 sequence reads: CASSYSSSGSRDEQFF. CDR3 nucleotides: TGTGCCAGCAGTTACTCCTCCAGCGGGAGTCGGGATGAGCAGTTCTTC.

V and J are TRBV10-2 and TRBJ2-5; possible D gene TRBD2, 6 bases. V shed 3 bases and J shed 3 bases, with 14 bases lying between them. Per germline, CDR1 WSHSY and CDR2 SAAADI. This CDR3 is 15 amino acids long. In DNA, the CDR3 is TGCGCCAGCAGTGATCGCTTTGCGGGAAAAGAGACCCAGTACTTC. This translates into CASSDRFAGKETQYF.

This clonotype has a count of ten or more. The rearrangement links TRBV5-4 to TRBJ1-2; a possible D gene is TRBD1 (5 bases). Germline CDR1 and CDR2: SGHNT and YYREEE (reference sequence). Trimming removed 1 base from V and 4 bases from J, with 11 bases in between. This CDR3 comprises 14 residues. CDR3 in DNA: TGTGCCAGCAGCTTGCCATCAGGGAGCTATGGCTACACCTTC. Its translation is CASSLPSGSYGYTF. Complete variable domain (other parts from reference TRBV5-4 and TRBJ1-2): ETGVTQSPTHLIKTRGQQVTLRCSSQSGHNTVSWYQQALGQGPQFIFQYYREEENGRGNFPPRFSGLQFPNYSSELNVNALELDDSALYLCASSLPSGSYGYTFGSGTRLTVV.